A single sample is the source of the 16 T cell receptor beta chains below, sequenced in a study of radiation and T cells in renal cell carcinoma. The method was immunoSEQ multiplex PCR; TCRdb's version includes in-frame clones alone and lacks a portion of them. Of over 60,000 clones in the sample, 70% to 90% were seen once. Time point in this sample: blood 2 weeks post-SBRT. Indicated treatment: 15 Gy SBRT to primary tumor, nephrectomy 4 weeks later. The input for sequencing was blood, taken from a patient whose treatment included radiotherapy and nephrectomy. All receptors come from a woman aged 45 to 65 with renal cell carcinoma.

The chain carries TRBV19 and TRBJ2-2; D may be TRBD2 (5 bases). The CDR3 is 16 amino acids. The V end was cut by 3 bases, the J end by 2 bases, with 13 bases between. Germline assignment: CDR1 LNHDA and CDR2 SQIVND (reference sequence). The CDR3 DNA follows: TGTGCCAGTAGTATTACGGGAACTACCAACACCGGGGAGCTGTTTTTT. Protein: CASSITGTTNTGELFF.

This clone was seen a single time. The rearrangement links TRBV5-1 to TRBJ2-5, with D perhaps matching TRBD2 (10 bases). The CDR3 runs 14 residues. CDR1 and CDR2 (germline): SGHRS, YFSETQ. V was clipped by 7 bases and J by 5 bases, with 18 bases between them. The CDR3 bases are TGCGCCAGCGCACTAGCGGGGACAGGGGAGACCCAGTACTTC. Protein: CASALAGTGETQYF.

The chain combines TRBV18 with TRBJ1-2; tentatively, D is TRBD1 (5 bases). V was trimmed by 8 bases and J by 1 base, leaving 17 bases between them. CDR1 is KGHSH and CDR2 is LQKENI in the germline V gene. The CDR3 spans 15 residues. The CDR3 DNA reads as TGTGCCAGCGCAGGGAGTATACGAAGTAACTATGGCTACACCTTC. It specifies CASAGSIRSNYGYTF.

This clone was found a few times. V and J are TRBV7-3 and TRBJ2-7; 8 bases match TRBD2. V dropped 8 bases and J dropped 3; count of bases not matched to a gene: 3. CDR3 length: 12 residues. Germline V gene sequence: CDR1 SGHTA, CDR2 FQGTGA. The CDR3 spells CASASGSYEQYF. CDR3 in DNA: TGTGCCAGCGCCAGCGGGAGCTACGAGCAGTACTTC. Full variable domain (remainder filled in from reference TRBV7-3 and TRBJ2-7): GAGVSQTPSNKVTEKGKYVELRCDPISGHTALYWYRQSLGQGPEFLIYFQGTGAADDSGLPNDRFFAVRPEGSVSTLKIQRTERGDSAVYLCASASGSYEQYFGPGTRLTVT.

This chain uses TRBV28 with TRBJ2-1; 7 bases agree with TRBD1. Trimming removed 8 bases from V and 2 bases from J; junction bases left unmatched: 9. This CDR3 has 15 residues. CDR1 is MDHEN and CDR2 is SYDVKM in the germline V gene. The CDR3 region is CASPPGDSAYNEQFF. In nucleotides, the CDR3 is TGTGCCAGCCCCCCCGGGGACAGTGCCTACAATGAGCAGTTCTTC.

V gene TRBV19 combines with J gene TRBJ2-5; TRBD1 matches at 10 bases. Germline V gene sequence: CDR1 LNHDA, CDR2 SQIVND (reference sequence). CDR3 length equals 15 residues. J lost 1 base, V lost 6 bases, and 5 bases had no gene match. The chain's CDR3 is CASSRGQGIQETQYF. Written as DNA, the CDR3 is TGTGCCAGTAGCCGGGGACAGGGGATCCAAGAGACCCAGTACTTC.

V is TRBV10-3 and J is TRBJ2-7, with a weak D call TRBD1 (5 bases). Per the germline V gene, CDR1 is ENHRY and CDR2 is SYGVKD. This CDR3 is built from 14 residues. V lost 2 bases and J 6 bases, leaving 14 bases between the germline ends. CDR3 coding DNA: TGTGCCATCAGTGAGAGGCAGGACATGGGCGAGCAGTACTTC. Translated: CAISERQDMGEQYF.

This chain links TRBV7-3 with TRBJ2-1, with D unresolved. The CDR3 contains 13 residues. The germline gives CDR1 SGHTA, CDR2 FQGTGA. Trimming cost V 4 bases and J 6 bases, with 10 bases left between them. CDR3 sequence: CASSSIGGNEQFF. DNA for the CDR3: TGTGCCAGCAGCTCTATAGGTGGCAATGAGCAGTTCTTC.

The CDR3 nucleotides read TGTGCCAGCAGCTTAGGTTCCGGGGTTCGCTACGAGCAGTACTTC. Amino acid sequence: CASSLGSGVRYEQYF. The chain couples TRBV7-3 to TRBJ2-7; maybe TRBD2 (5 bases). The CDR3 is 15 amino acids. CDR1 is SGHTA and CDR2 is FQGTGA in the germline V gene. The V end lost 2 bases, the J end lost 3 bases, and 14 bases lay between the germline ends.

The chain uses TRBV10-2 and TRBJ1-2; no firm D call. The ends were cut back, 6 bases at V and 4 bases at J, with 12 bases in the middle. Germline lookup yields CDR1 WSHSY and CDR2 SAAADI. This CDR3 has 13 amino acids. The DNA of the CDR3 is TGCGCCAGCAGGCAGGAAGGCGGCTATGGCTACACCTTC. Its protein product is CASRQEGGYGYTF.

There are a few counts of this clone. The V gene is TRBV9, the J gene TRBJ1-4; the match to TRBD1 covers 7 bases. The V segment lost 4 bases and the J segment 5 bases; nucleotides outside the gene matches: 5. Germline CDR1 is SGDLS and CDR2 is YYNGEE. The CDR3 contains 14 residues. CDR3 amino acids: CASSSSGGNEKLFF. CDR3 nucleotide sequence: TGTGCCAGCAGCTCGTCAGGGGGAAATGAAAAACTGTTTTTT.

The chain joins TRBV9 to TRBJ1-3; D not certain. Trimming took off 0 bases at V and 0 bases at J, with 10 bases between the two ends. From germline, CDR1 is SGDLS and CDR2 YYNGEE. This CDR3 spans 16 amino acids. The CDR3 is CASSVGIEASGNTIYF. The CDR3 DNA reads TGTGCCAGCAGCGTAGGGATAGAAGCCTCTGGAAACACCATATATTTT.

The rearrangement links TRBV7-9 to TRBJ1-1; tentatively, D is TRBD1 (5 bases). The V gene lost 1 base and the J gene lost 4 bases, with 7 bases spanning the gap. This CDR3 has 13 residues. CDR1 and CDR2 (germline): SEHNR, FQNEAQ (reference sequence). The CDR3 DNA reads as TGTGCCAGCAGCTTAGAAGGGGCCACTGAAGCTTTCTTT. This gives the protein CASSLEGATEAFF.

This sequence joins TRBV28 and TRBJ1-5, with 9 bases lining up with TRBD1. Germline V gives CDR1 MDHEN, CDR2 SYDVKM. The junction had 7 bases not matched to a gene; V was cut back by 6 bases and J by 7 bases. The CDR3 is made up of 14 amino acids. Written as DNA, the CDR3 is TGTGCCAGCAGCACAGGGGGCCCGGGGCAGCCCCAGCATTTT. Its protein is CASSTGGPGQPQHF.

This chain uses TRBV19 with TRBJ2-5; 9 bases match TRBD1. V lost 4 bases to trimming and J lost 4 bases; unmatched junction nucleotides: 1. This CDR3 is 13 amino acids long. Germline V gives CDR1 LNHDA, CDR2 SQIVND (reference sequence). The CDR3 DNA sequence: TGTGCCAGTAGTAACAGGGGGCGAGAGACCCAGTACTTC. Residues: CASSNRGRETQYF.

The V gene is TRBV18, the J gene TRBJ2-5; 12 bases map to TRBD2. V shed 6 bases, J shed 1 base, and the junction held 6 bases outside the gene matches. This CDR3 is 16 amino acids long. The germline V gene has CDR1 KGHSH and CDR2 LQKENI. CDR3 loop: CASSLLAGGFQETQYF. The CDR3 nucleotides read TGTGCCAGCTCGCTACTAGCGGGAGGTTTCCAAGAGACCCAGTACTTC.